These 23 T cell receptor beta chains were all obtained from the same sample, sequenced in a study of T cell repertoires in cytomegalovirus infection. TCRdb called the reads again in MiXCR, with one record for every CDR3 protein. The sample contains fewer than 300,000 distinct CDR3 sequences, around 25% of which appear only once. Sequenced input: PBMCs. These receptors were taken from a human donor in good health (CMV status not recorded). Some clones in this sample may be carry-over from other donors' samples.

This clonotype was picked up a small number of times. The chain joins TRBV7-2 to TRBJ2-3, with TRBD1 as a possible D gene (5 bases). Deletions cut 5 bases from V and 4 bases from J, with 16 bases between. Germline V gene lookup returns CDR1 SGHTA and CDR2 FQGNSA. This CDR3 contains 15 residues. The CDR3 sequence is CASSLRWQGSDTQYF. The DNA for the CDR3 is TGTGCCAGCAGCCTCCGATGGCAGGGATCAGATACGCAGTATTTT.

Here the CDR3 reads CASSSTFEAFF. The CDR3, as DNA: TGTGCCAGCAGCTCGACATTTGAAGCTTTCTTT. This chain uses TRBV7-9 with TRBJ1-1; D is uncertain. The germline gives CDR1 SEHNR, CDR2 FQNEAQ (reference sequence). This CDR3 spans 11 amino acids. V was clipped by 4 bases and J by 7 bases, with 7 bases between them.

This rearrangement joins TRBV5-1 to TRBJ1-4, with 10 bases aligning to TRBD1. Trimming cost V 0 bases and J 7 bases; bases outside gene matches: 0. The CDR3 is made up of 14 amino acids. From germline, CDR1 is SGHRS and CDR2 YFSETQ. DNA for the CDR3: TGCGCCAGCAGCTTGGGACAGGGGGCTGAAAAACTGTTTTTT. Translation: CASSLGQGAEKLFF.

On this clonotype: At one of its ends the junction is not consistent with the germline gene, which may arise from a read error. The chain joins TRBV7-8 to TRBJ2-3; D is unclear. Germline loops: CDR1 SGHVS, CDR2 FQNEAQ. This CDR3 is built from 16 residues. The CDR3 here is CVSSLRAVTNTDTQYF. The CDR3 DNA reads TGTGTCAGCAGCTTACGGGCGGTCACGAACACAGATACGCAGTATTTT.

The genes are TRBV14 and TRBJ2-2, with a weak D call TRBD2 (5 bases). Trimming removed 1 base at V and 3 bases at J, with 15 bases between. The CDR3 has 17 amino acids. CDR1 is SGHDN and CDR2 is FVKESK in the germline V gene. The CDR3 protein is CASSQVPGKGDTGELFF. CDR3 DNA: TGTGCCAGCAGCCAAGTGCCGGGGAAGGGCGACACCGGGGAGCTGTTTTTT.

The rearrangement uses TRBV6-5 and TRBJ1-3; 9 bases match TRBD1. The CDR3 is 17 amino acids. Germline V lookup: CDR1 MNHEY, CDR2 SVGAGI. Trimming at V came to 1 base and at J to 4 bases, leaving 8 bases not matched to a gene. This chain's CDR3 is CASSYFSTGGSGNTIYF. The CDR3 nucleotides read TGTGCCAGCAGTTACTTCTCTACAGGGGGCAGCGGAAACACCATATATTTT.

This clonotype has more than one count but fewer than ten. The rearrangement joins TRBV19 to TRBJ2-7; the D is unclear. The CDR3 runs to 13 residues. CDR1 and CDR2 from the germline V gene are LNHDA and SQIVND (reference sequence). With 9 bases removed from V and 2 bases from J, the gap between germline ends came to 14 bases. The CDR3 nucleotides read TGTGCCAGCGCCGGTCCCGTCACCTACGAGCAGTACTTC. This codes for CASAGPVTYEQYF.

The chain combines TRBV28 with TRBJ2-6; D could derive from TRBD1 or TRBD2 (6 bases each). The CDR3 is made up of 19 amino acids. Germline V gene sequence: CDR1 MDHEN, CDR2 SYDVKM. V was trimmed by 7 bases and J by 0 bases, leaving 22 bases between them. The CDR3 region has the DNA TGTGCCAGCATCTCCGGGGGCCGAAAATTCTACTCTGGGGCCAACGTCCTGACTTTC. Encoded protein: CASISGGRKFYSGANVLTF.

The rearrangement joins TRBV29-1 to TRBJ1-2; 10 bases agree with TRBD1. Germline-derived CDR1 and CDR2 are SQVTM and ANQGSEA. V lost 7 bases, J lost 4 bases, and 3 bases stayed unmatched. This CDR3 contains 12 residues. The CDR3 nucleotides read TGCAGCGGCCGGGACAGGGGCTATGGCTACACCTTC. As protein: CSGRDRGYGYTF. The full variable domain, with the rest looked up from reference TRBV29-1 and TRBJ1-2, is SAVISQKPSRDICQRGTSLTIQCQVDSQVTMMFWYRQQPGQSLTLIATANQGSEATYESGFVIDKFPISRPNLTFSTLTVSNMSPEDSSIYLCSGRDRGYGYTFGSGTRLTVV.

Concerning this clonotype itself: A read error may be the cause here, since a much bigger clone is one base away. The rearrangement links TRBV5-6 to TRBJ2-2; D gene unclear. Deletions cut 3 bases from V and 1 base from J, with 7 bases between. This CDR3 contains 14 residues. Germline CDR1 and CDR2: SGHDT and YYEEEE. CDR3 protein: CASSSTRNTGELFF. CDR3 DNA: TGTGCCAGCAGCTCGACAAGGAACACCGGGGAGCTGTTTTTT.

This sequence joins TRBV7-6 and TRBJ2-7; D is undetermined. The CDR3 sequence is 12 residues long. The V and J ends lost 5 bases and 6 bases respectively, with 11 bases between them. Germline CDR1 and CDR2: SGHVS and FNYEAQ. CDR3 sequence reads: CASSKTVSEQYF. The CDR3 DNA is TGTGCCAGCAGCAAGACTGTCAGCGAGCAGTACTTC.

This clonotype is a singleton in its sample. The chain joins TRBV7-2 to TRBJ1-1; TRBD1 aligns across 7 bases. The germline V gene has CDR1 SGHTA and CDR2 FQGNSA. V lost 5 bases, J lost 4 bases, and 4 bases stayed unmatched. The CDR3 is made up of 13 amino acids. In DNA, the CDR3 is TGTGCCAGCAGCCAGGGGGGTCCCACTGAAGCTTTCTTT. This translates into CASSQGGPTEAFF.

This clonotype was counted between two and nine times. The chain uses TRBV11-2 and TRBJ2-4; 8 bases agree with TRBD2. Germline CDR1 SGHAT, CDR2 FQNNGV. The CDR3 consists of 13 residues. V gave up 6 bases and J gave up 6 bases; unmatched junction bases: 4. In DNA, the CDR3 is TGTGCCAGCAGTACCGGGACTAGAAACATTCAGTACTTC. It specifies CASSTGTRNIQYF.

The chain recombines TRBV20-1 with TRBJ2-5; D ambiguous. The CDR3 has 14 amino acids. CDR1 is DFQATT and CDR2 is SNEGSKA in the germline V gene (reference sequence). Deletions cut 2 bases from V and 5 bases from J, with 15 bases between. CDR3 amino acids: CSARSLTDRETQYF. In DNA, the CDR3 is TGCAGTGCTAGATCCCTGACCGACCGGGAGACCCAGTACTTC.

V and J are TRBV29-1 and TRBJ2-5; 10 bases map to TRBD1. Germline CDR1 is SQVTM and CDR2 is ANQGSEA. This CDR3 spans 13 amino acids. The V segment lost 5 bases and the J segment 4 bases; nucleotides outside the gene matches: 4. The CDR3 loop reads CSVRQGAGETQYF. CDR3 sequence (DNA): TGCAGCGTTCGACAGGGGGCCGGAGAGACCCAGTACTTC.

This clonotype was recorded a few times. This rearrangement joins TRBV7-9 to TRBJ2-1, with TRBD2 as a possible D gene (7 bases). The CDR3 is 15 amino acids. V lost 3 bases and J lost 8, with 17 bases in between. Per germline, CDR1 SEHNR and CDR2 FQNEAQ (reference sequence). The DNA for the CDR3 is TGTGCCAGCAGCTTCGTGGGGGGGCTTCGATATGAGCAGTTCTTC. It specifies CASSFVGGLRYEQFF.

This clonotype was recorded at least ten times. J is TRBJ1-6 and V is TRBV28, with D hard to call. Germline CDR1 MDHEN, CDR2 SYDVKM. The V gene lost 5 bases and the J gene lost 4 bases, with 9 bases spanning the gap. The CDR3 is made up of 14 amino acids. The CDR3 here is CASSVSGYNSPLHF. As DNA, the CDR3 is TGTGCCAGCAGTGTCTCGGGATATAATTCACCCCTCCACTTT.

This clonotype has ten or more counts. This CDR3 reads CASSFSDRDTRSYEQYF. The CDR3 nucleotides are TGTGCCAGCAGTTTCTCGGACCGGGACACGCGATCCTACGAGCAGTACTTC. The chain recombines TRBV28 with TRBJ2-7, with D perhaps TRBD1 (6 bases). The CDR3 consists of 17 residues. The V end was cut by 3 bases, the J end by 1 base, with 19 bases between. Germline lookup yields CDR1 MDHEN and CDR2 SYDVKM. The full variable domain, with the rest looked up from reference TRBV28 and TRBJ2-7, is DVKVTQSSRYLVKRTGEKVFLECVQDMDHENMFWYRQDPGLGLRLIYFSYDVKMKEKGDIPEGYSVSREKKERFSLILESASTNQTSMYLCASSFSDRDTRSYEQYFGPGTRLTVT.

The J gene is TRBJ1-6, the V gene TRBV7-3, with TRBD1 as a possible D gene (6 bases). Germline CDR1 reads SGHTA; CDR2 reads FQGTGA. The CDR3 length is 15 residues. V lost 5 bases and J lost 5, with 13 bases in between. In DNA form, the CDR3 reads TGTGCCAGCAGCGCCACAGGGTCGGATAATTCACCCCTCCACTTT. It is translated as CASSATGSDNSPLHF.

The CDR3 nucleotides are TGTGCCAGCAGTGAAGTTAGAAATCAGCCCCAGCATTTT. Translating gives CASSEVRNQPQHF. V usage is TRBV2 and J usage is TRBJ1-5; D unclear. The CDR3 has 13 residues. Germline V gene lookup returns CDR1 SNHLY and CDR2 FYNNEI. V was trimmed by 1 base and J by 4 bases, leaving 5 bases between them.

In this sample, this clonotype turned up a few times. The chain uses TRBV11-2 and TRBJ2-1; D is uncertain. The germline V gene encodes CDR1 SGHAT and CDR2 FQNNGV. The CDR3 totals 13 residues. V was clipped by 1 base and J by 14 bases, with 15 bases between them. This CDR3 reads CASSLVVGSREFF. For the CDR3, the DNA is TGTGCCAGCAGCTTAGTGGTCGGGTCAAGGGAGTTCTTC.

This clonotype has ten or more counts. CDR3 sequence (DNA): TGTGCCATCAGCCGCGGGGGAGACTACAATGAGCAGTTCTTC. Translated: CAISRGGDYNEQFF. The chain joins TRBV10-3 to TRBJ2-1, with 7 nucleotides matching TRBD2. The CDR3 extends over 14 amino acids. Trimming took 6 bases from V and 3 from J; bases not matched to a gene: 5. Looked up from germline, CDR1 is ENHRY and CDR2 is SYGVKD.

This clonotype was counted only a few times. CDR3 sequence reads: CASSSPTSGRDNEQFF. CDR3 in DNA: TGTGCCAGCAGTAGTCCGACTAGCGGGAGGGACAATGAGCAGTTCTTC. The V gene is TRBV6-2 or TRBV6-3, the J gene TRBJ2-1, with 14 bases that match TRBD2. The CDR3 runs to 16 residues. With 5 bases clipped from V and 5 bases from J, the junction kept 5 bases outside the gene matches. Looked up from germline, CDR1 is MNHEY and CDR2 is SVGEGT.